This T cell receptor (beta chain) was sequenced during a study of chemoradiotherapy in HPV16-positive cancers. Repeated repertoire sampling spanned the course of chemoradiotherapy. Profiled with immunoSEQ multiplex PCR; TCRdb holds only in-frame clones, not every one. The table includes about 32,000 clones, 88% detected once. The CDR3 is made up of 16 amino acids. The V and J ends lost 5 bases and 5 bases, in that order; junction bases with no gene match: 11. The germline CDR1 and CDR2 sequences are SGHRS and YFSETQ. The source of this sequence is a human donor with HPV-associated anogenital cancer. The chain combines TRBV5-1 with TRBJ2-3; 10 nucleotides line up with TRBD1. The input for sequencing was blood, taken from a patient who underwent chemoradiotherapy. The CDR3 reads CASRSGTGVTRDTQYF. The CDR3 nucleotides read TGCGCCAGCAGATCAGGGACAGGGGTTACAAGAGATACGCAGTATTTT.